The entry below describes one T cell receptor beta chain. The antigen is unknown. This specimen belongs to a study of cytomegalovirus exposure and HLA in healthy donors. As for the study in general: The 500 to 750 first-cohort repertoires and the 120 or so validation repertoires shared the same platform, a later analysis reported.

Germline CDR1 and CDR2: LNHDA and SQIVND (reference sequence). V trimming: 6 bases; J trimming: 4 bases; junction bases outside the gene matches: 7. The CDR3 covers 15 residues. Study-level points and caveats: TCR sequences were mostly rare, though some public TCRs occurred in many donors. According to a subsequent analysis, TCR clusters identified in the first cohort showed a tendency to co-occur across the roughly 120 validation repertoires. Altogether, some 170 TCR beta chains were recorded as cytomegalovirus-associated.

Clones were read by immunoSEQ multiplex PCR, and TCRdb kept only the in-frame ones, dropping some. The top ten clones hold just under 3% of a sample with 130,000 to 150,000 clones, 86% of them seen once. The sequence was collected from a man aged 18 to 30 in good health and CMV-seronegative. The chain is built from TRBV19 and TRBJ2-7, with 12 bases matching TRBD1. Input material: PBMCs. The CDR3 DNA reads TGTGCCAGTAGCCCACCGGGACAGGGGGCGTACGAGCAGTACTTC. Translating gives CASSPPGQGAYEQYF.